The 29 T cell receptor beta chains presented below share a single source sample, sequenced in a study of blood T cell repertoires in COVID-19. Some clones are missing from TCRdb's copy, which holds only in-frame ones; the method was immunoSEQ multiplex PCR. The sample shows about 130,000 clones, 88% of them seen only once. Sequencing was done on a sample of peripheral blood. The source is a woman older than 75 with acute or convalescent COVID-19.

The chain employs TRBV5-6 and TRBJ2-5; TRBD2 matches 7 bases. V lost 7 bases to trimming and J lost 4 bases; unmatched junction nucleotides: 7. The CDR3 has 13 amino acids. Per germline, CDR1 SGHDT and CDR2 YYEEEE. The CDR3 DNA reads as TGTGCCAGCGGCGAAGGACTAGGAGAGACCCAGTACTTC. This translates into CASGEGLGETQYF.

V is TRBV5-4 and J is TRBJ2-1; the match to TRBD2 covers 11 bases. The germline V gene encodes CDR1 SGHNT and CDR2 YYREEE (reference sequence). After removal of 4 bases from V and 7 bases from J, the junction contained 10 bases not matched to a gene. CDR3 length equals 16 residues. CDR3 sequence (DNA): TGTGCCAGCAGCACACACCTAGCGGGGGGTTATAATGAGCAGTTCTTC. Amino acids: CASSTHLAGGYNEQFF.

This sequence joins TRBV19 and TRBJ1-1; D ambiguous. Germline V gene lookup returns CDR1 LNHDA and CDR2 SQIVND (reference sequence). There are 12 residues in the CDR3. Trimming removed 3 bases at V and 11 bases at J, with 13 bases between. Here the CDR3 reads CASSMNSVWAFF. The DNA for the CDR3 is TGTGCCAGTAGTATGAATTCGGTTTGGGCTTTCTTT.

V gene TRBV7-3 combines with J gene TRBJ2-1; TRBD1 matches at 7 bases. The junction had 8 bases not matched to a gene; V was cut back by 5 bases and J by 10 bases. The CDR3 sequence is 13 residues long. The germline V gene has CDR1 SGHTA and CDR2 FQGTGA. CDR3: CASSRSTGVEQFF. The DNA for the CDR3 is TGTGCCAGCAGCCGTTCCACAGGGGTAGAGCAGTTCTTC.

The count of this clone is one. V is TRBV19 and J is TRBJ2-3; weak D call: TRBD2 (6 bases). Germline-derived CDR1 and CDR2 are LNHDA and SQIVND (reference sequence). This CDR3 contains 14 residues. V gave up 8 bases and J gave up 2 bases, with 14 bases separating them. The CDR3, as DNA: TGTGCCAGTGGAGGGGAAGGATTCACAGATACGCAGTATTTT. Its translation: CASGGEGFTDTQYF.

The chain links TRBV5-1 to TRBJ1-3, with a tentative D call TRBD1 (5 bases). V was clipped by 2 bases and J by 0 bases, with 18 bases between them. Per germline, CDR1 SGHRS and CDR2 YFSETQ. The CDR3 loop spans 18 amino acids. In DNA, the CDR3 is TGCGCCAGCAGCTTCACCCCGGCAGGGATCATCTCTGGAAACACCATATATTTT. Protein product: CASSFTPAGIISGNTIYF. Looking up the rest from reference TRBV5-1 and TRBJ1-3 gives the full variable domain: KAGVTQTPRYLIKTRGQQVTLSCSPISGHRSVSWYQQTPGQGLQFLFEYFSETQRNKGNFPGRFSGRQFSNSRSEMNVSTLELGDSALYLCASSFTPAGIISGNTIYFGEGSWLTVV.

This clone was counted once. Other DNA sequences within the sample encode an identical CDR3. This chain connects TRBV4-2 to TRBJ2-1; D may be TRBD2 (6 bases). The CDR3 runs 16 residues. The V gene lost 0 bases and the J gene lost 4 bases, with 13 bases spanning the gap. CDR1 LGHNA and CDR2 YNFKEQ come from the germline V gene. The CDR3 here is CASSQDRRGGYNEQFF. The CDR3 nucleotides are TGTGCCAGCAGCCAAGATCGGCGGGGTGGGTACAATGAGCAGTTCTTC.

This rearrangement joins TRBV20-1 to TRBJ1-2; 8 bases are a match to TRBD1. CDR1 is DFQATT and CDR2 is SNEGSKA in the germline V gene (reference sequence). This CDR3 is 11 amino acids long. CDR3 coding DNA: TGCACCCCAGGGGGCGTCTATGGCTACACCTTC. Amino acid sequence: CTPGGVYGYTF.

The chain combines TRBV24-1 with TRBJ2-1; D unresolved. V lost 2 bases and J lost 5, with 21 bases in between. CDR3 size: 18 residues. CDR1 is KGHDR and CDR2 is SFDVKD in the germline V gene. As DNA, the CDR3 is TGTGCCACCAGTGATTCGAAGACTCTAGAGTTTCAAAACAATGAGCAGTTCTTC. Protein product: CATSDSKTLEFQNNEQFF.

J is TRBJ2-3 and V is TRBV11-2; 8 positions agree with TRBD2. Germline V gene sequence: CDR1 SGHAT, CDR2 FQNNGV. After removal of 8 bases from V and 0 bases from J, the junction contained 7 bases not matched to a gene. The CDR3 is 15 amino acids. This CDR3 reads CASHGGASSTDTQYF. As DNA, the CDR3 is TGTGCCAGCCACGGGGGGGCGTCTAGCACAGATACGCAGTATTTT.

This chain uses TRBV7-2 with TRBJ1-4; weak D call: TRBD1 (6 bases). This CDR3 region has 15 residues. From germline, CDR1 is SGHTA and CDR2 FQGNSA. Trimming removed 5 bases from V and 8 bases from J, with 18 bases in between. CDR3 nucleotides: TGTGCCAGCAGCCCGGGTGGGTCTCAGGGGGAAAAACTGTTTTTT. It yields the protein CASSPGGSQGEKLFF.

The J gene is TRBJ1-2, the V gene TRBV6-6; the D gene is possibly TRBD1 (5 bases). Germline V CDR1 and CDR2: MNHNY, SVGAGI (reference sequence). The CDR3 runs 13 residues. V was shortened by 3 bases and J by 4 bases, with 9 bases between the two germline ends. CDR3 residues: CASSYRDSYGYTF. For the CDR3, the DNA is TGTGCCAGCAGTTATCGCGACAGCTATGGCTACACCTTC.

V gene TRBV18 combines with J gene TRBJ1-2; 9 nucleotides align to TRBD1. This CDR3 is 14 amino acids long. The ends lost 5 bases at V and 4 bases at J; junction bases unmatched: 5. In germline, CDR1 is KGHSH, CDR2 LQKENI. As DNA, the CDR3 is TGTGCCAGCTCAACCGGGACAGGGACCTATGGCTACACCTTC. Protein product: CASSTGTGTYGYTF. Variable domain in full (rest from reference TRBV18 and TRBJ1-2): NAGVMQNPRHLVRRRGQEARLRCSPMKGHSHVYWYRQLPEEGLKFMVYLQKENIIDESGMPKERFSAEFPKEGPSILRIQQVVRGDSAAYFCASSTGTGTYGYTFGSGTRLTVV.

The gene calls are TRBV5-4 and TRBJ2-2; D unresolved. The CDR3 is 14 amino acids. Germline V gene lookup returns CDR1 SGHNT and CDR2 YYREEE (reference sequence). Trimming stripped 0 bases from V and 1 base from J, with 4 bases between. Here the CDR3 DNA reads TGTGCCAGCAGCTTGGCCGTGAACACCGGGGAGCTGTTTTTT. Translation gives CASSLAVNTGELFF. The variable domain in full, with the rest retrieved from reference TRBV5-4 and TRBJ2-2, is ETGVTQSPTHLIKTRGQQVTLRCSSQSGHNTVSWYQQALGQGPQFIFQYYREEENGRGNFPPRFSGLQFPNYSSELNVNALELDDSALYLCASSLAVNTGELFFGEGSRLTVL.

V usage is TRBV7-6 and J usage is TRBJ2-1; D may be TRBD1 (6 bases). This CDR3 contains 13 residues. Germline V gene lookup returns CDR1 SGHVS and CDR2 FNYEAQ. V lost 5 bases and J 8 bases, leaving 13 bases between the germline ends. The CDR3 DNA follows: TGTGCCAGCAGCCGTATAGGGGGTCATGAGCAGTTCTTC. Protein: CASSRIGGHEQFF.

The rearrangement joins TRBV4-3 to TRBJ2-5; 16 bases match TRBD2. Looked up from germline, CDR1 is LGHNA and CDR2 is YSLEER. The CDR3 contains 19 residues. V gave up 4 bases and J gave up 1 base; unmatched junction bases: 9. The CDR3 nucleotides read TGCGCCAGCAGCCGAGGCTTGGGGACTAGCGGGAGGGCCCAAGAGACCCAGTACTTC. This translates into CASSRGLGTSGRAQETQYF.

The rearrangement joins TRBV28 to TRBJ1-5; 7 bases align to TRBD1. Germline trimming cut 3 bases from V and 5 bases from J; bases unmatched to any gene: 4. The V gene's germline CDR1 is MDHEN and CDR2 SYDVKM. The CDR3 sequence is 14 residues long. In nucleotides, the CDR3 is TGTGCCAGCAGTTTCGGGACAGCTCATCAGCCCCAGCATTTT. It specifies CASSFGTAHQPQHF.

The V call is TRBV19, the J call TRBJ2-7, with TRBD2 matching 11 bases. CDR1 is LNHDA and CDR2 is SQIVND in the germline V gene (reference sequence). This CDR3 is built from 12 residues. With V trimmed by 9 bases and J by 3 bases, 1 base remained unmatched. The CDR3 bases are TGTGCCAGCGGACTAGCGGGCTACGAGCAGTACTTC. It codes for CASGLAGYEQYF. Drawing the rest from reference TRBV19 and TRBJ2-7, the complete variable domain is DGGITQSPKYLFRKEGQNVTLSCEQNLNHDAMYWYRQDPGQGLRLIYYSQIVNDFQKGDIAEGYSVSREKKESFPLTVTSAQKNPTAFYLCASGLAGYEQYFGPGTRLTVT.

The rearrangement uses TRBV20-1 and TRBJ2-1; maybe TRBD1 (6 bases). Trimming took 3 bases from V and 8 from J, leaving 11 bases between them. This CDR3 has 12 amino acids. The germline gives CDR1 DFQATT, CDR2 SNEGSKA (reference sequence). In DNA form, the CDR3 reads TGCAGTGCTAGTCAAACAGGGTATGAGCAGTTCTTC. Encoded protein: CSASQTGYEQFF.

The V gene is TRBV7-3, the J gene TRBJ2-1, with 11 bases identical to TRBD2. V trimming: 1 base; J trimming: 9 bases; junction bases outside the gene matches: 5. The germline gives CDR1 SGHTA, CDR2 FQGTGA. This CDR3 region has 15 residues. Here the CDR3 DNA reads TGTGCCAGCAGCTTAAGTAGCGGGGGGGCGTCTGAGCAGTTCTTC. It specifies CASSLSSGGASEQFF. The variable domain in full, with the rest retrieved from reference TRBV7-3 and TRBJ2-1, is GAGVSQTPSNKVTEKGKYVELRCDPISGHTALYWYRQSLGQGPEFLIYFQGTGAADDSGLPNDRFFAVRPEGSVSTLKIQRTERGDSAVYLCASSLSSGGASEQFFGPGTRLTVL.

This chain connects TRBV29-1 to TRBJ2-3; maybe TRBD1 (6 bases). The germline V gene encodes CDR1 SQVTM and CDR2 ANQGSEA. Trimming stripped 7 bases from V and 0 bases from J, with 11 bases between. This CDR3 contains 13 residues. The CDR3 here is CSARTDSTDTQYF. CDR3 nucleotides: TGCAGCGCCCGGACAGACAGCACAGATACGCAGTATTTT.

This clone was seen once. The J gene is TRBJ1-2, the V gene TRBV29-1, with 7 nucleotides matching TRBD1. The V gene end was trimmed by 7 bases and the J gene end by 6 bases; junction bases not matched to a gene: 5. Per the germline V gene, CDR1 is SQVTM and CDR2 is ANQGSEA. There are 11 residues in the CDR3. CDR3 residues: CSDETGDGYTF. As DNA, the CDR3 is TGCAGCGACGAAACAGGGGATGGCTACACCTTC.

The chain employs TRBV11-2 and TRBJ1-6; no reliable D call. The V gene's germline CDR1 is SGHAT and CDR2 FQNNGV. CDR3 length equals 12 residues. Trimming shortened V by 0 bases and J by 10 bases, and 4 bases separated the two germline ends. As DNA, the CDR3 is TGTGCCAGCAGCTTAGACGGGTCACCCCTCCACTTT. Protein: CASSLDGSPLHF.

The chain uses TRBV5-1 and TRBJ1-2; 7 bases line up with TRBD1. CDR1 and CDR2 (germline): SGHRS, YFSETQ. The CDR3 is 16 residues long. J was trimmed by 3 bases and V by 5 bases; bases with no gene match: 13. This CDR3 is CASSHYTTGIYYGYTF. The DNA of the CDR3 is TGCGCCAGCAGTCATTACACGACAGGGATTTACTATGGCTACACCTTC.

The J gene is TRBJ1-5, the V gene TRBV2; D is unresolved. From germline, CDR1 is SNHLY and CDR2 FYNNEI. V dropped 5 bases and J dropped 4 bases, with 15 bases sitting between them. The CDR3 runs to 15 residues. The CDR3 here is CASSQAQARNQPQHF. In DNA, the CDR3 is TGTGCCAGCAGTCAGGCTCAGGCACGGAATCAGCCCCAGCATTTT.

The chain joins TRBV5-1 to TRBJ2-1; TRBD2 matches 7 bases. Losses at the gene ends were 4 bases for V and 3 bases for J; bases not matched to a gene: 10. Germline V lookup: CDR1 SGHRS, CDR2 YFSETQ. The CDR3 is 16 residues long. CDR3: CASSVWAGEYYNEQFF. The CDR3 DNA is TGCGCCAGCAGCGTGTGGGCGGGAGAGTACTACAATGAGCAGTTCTTC.

A note on this clone: The germline gene is not matched at one end of the junction; a read error may be the cause. This sequence joins TRBV7-9 and TRBJ2-7; 9 positions agree with TRBD1. CDR1 SEHNR and CDR2 FQNEAQ come from the germline V gene (reference sequence). The CDR3 contains 15 residues. The CDR3 protein is CASSSAGQGPYEQYF. CDR3 nucleotides: TGTGCCAGTAGCTCCGCGGGACAGGGCCCTTACGAGCAGTACTTC.

The chain couples TRBV7-2 to TRBJ1-5; 7 bases agree with TRBD1. The CDR3 runs 13 residues. V shed 5 bases and J 5 bases; nucleotides not matched to a gene: 3. Germline V gene data show CDR1 as SGHTA and CDR2 as FQGNSA. For the CDR3, the DNA is TGTGCCAGCAGCACCGACAGGGATCAGCCCCAGCATTTT. This translates into CASSTDRDQPQHF.

This sequence joins TRBV19 and TRBJ1-5, with TRBD1 matching 8 bases. V shed 10 bases and J 4 bases; nucleotides not matched to a gene: 3. From germline, CDR1 is LNHDA and CDR2 SQIVND (reference sequence). The CDR3 is 12 amino acids. CDR3 loop: CATRQGNQPQHF. CDR3 coding DNA: TGTGCCACCAGACAGGGGAATCAGCCCCAGCATTTT.